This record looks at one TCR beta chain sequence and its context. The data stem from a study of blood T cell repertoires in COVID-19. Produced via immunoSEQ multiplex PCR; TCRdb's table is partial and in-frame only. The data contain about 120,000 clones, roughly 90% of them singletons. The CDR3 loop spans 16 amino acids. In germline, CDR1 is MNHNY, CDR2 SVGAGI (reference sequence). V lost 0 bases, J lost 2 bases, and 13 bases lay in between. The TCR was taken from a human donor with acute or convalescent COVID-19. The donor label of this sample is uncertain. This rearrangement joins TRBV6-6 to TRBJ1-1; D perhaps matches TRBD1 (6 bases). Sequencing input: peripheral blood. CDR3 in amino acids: CASSYSPGTTNTEAFF. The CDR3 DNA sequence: TGTGCCAGCAGTTACTCCCCTGGGACAACCAACACTGAAGCTTTCTTT.